A single sample is the source of the 10 T cell receptor beta chains below, sequenced in a study of T cells in Graves' hyperthyroidism and ophthalmopathy. RNA transcripts gave rise to amplified TCR beta CDR3 regions. With the HTBI primer set, the TCR CDR3 went through a first round of RT-PCR. Using its own MiXCR run on the multiplex PCR reads, TCRdb lists one record per CDR3 protein. The sample holds about 500,000 distinct CDR3 sequences; 15% to 20% are singletons and the top ten take under 20%. Input material: blood. All receptors derive from a young woman with Graves' ophthalmopathy.

This chain uses TRBV9 with TRBJ1-3; D may be TRBD1 (6 bases). Trimming cost V 2 bases and J 4 bases, with 10 bases left between them. The germline CDR1 and CDR2 sequences are SGDLS and YYNGEE. CDR3 length: 14 residues. CDR3 nucleotides: TGTGCCAGCAGCGTTTGGGGGCGCGGAAACACCATATATTTT. The encoded protein is CASSVWGRGNTIYF. The full variable domain, its missing parts supplied by reference TRBV9 and TRBJ1-3, is DSGVTQTPKHLITATGQRVTLRCSPRSGDLSVYWYQQSLDQGLQFLIQYYNGEERAKGNILERFSAQQFPDLHSELNLSSLELGDSALYFCASSVWGRGNTIYFGEGSWLTVV.

This clonotype was recorded at least ten times. The chain combines TRBV30 with TRBJ1-2, with TRBD1 identical over 9 bases. This CDR3 spans 13 amino acids. The V gene's germline CDR1 is GTSNPN and CDR2 SVGIG (reference sequence). Trimming removed 5 bases from V and 2 bases from J; junction bases left unmatched: 3. Here the CDR3 DNA reads TGTGCCTGGGGGGACAGGGACAACTATGGCTACACCTTC. This sequence encodes CAWGDRDNYGYTF.

Ten or more counts support this clonotype. The chain employs TRBV5-1 and TRBJ1-1; D possibly corresponds to TRBD1 (6 bases). The germline gives CDR1 SGHRS, CDR2 YFSETQ. Trimming took off 5 bases at V and 11 bases at J, with 22 bases between the two ends. The CDR3 consists of 14 residues. Here the CDR3 DNA reads TGCGCCAGCAGGGCCGGGACATCCTCTTTGGGGGCTTTCTTT. Protein product: CASRAGTSSLGAFF.

This clonotype occurred a few times. The chain links TRBV10-2 to TRBJ2-7, with TRBD1 as a possible D gene (5 bases). Germline values: CDR1 WSHSY, CDR2 SAAADI. The V end lost 6 bases, the J end lost 3 bases, and 6 bases lay between the germline ends. This CDR3 region has 11 residues. This CDR3 reads CASRTVYEQYF. The CDR3 DNA follows: TGCGCCAGCAGGACAGTCTACGAGCAGTACTTC.

This clonotype was seen at least ten times. The V call is TRBV30, the J call TRBJ1-2; 8 positions agree with TRBD1. In germline, CDR1 is GTSNPN, CDR2 SVGIG (reference sequence). V was pared by 3 bases and J by 8 bases, with 8 bases of the junction left unmatched. The CDR3 contains 13 residues. CDR3: CAWRTGATPGYTF. In DNA form, the CDR3 reads TGTGCCTGGAGGACAGGGGCTACCCCAGGCTACACCTTC.

This clonotype was counted a few times. The V gene is TRBV7-6, the J gene TRBJ2-2; D not certain. V was cut by 2 bases and J by 5 bases, with 9 bases left in between. This CDR3 is 14 amino acids long. Germline V gene data show CDR1 as SGHVS and CDR2 as FNYEAQ. The CDR3 protein is CASSLQEITGELFF. In DNA form, the CDR3 reads TGTGCCAGCAGCTTACAGGAAATTACCGGGGAGCTGTTTTTT. Using reference TRBV7-6 and TRBJ2-2 for the parts outside the CDR3, the full variable domain is GAGVSQSPRYKVTKRGQDVALRCDPISGHVSLYWYRQALGQGPEFLTYFNYEAQQDKSGLPNDRFSAERPEGSISTLTIQRTEQRDSAMYRCASSLQEITGELFFGEGSRLTVL.

This clonotype was counted many times. The V gene is TRBV6-6, the J gene TRBJ1-2; D is ambiguous. The germline CDR1 and CDR2 sequences are MNHNY and SVGAGI (reference sequence). The CDR3 is made up of 13 amino acids. Between the trimmed V and J ends, which lost 2 bases and 6 bases, there was a span of 10 bases. This CDR3 reads CASSYRDWDGYTF. The CDR3 DNA reads as TGTGCCAGCAGTTACAGGGATTGGGATGGCTACACCTTC.

This clonotype was seen more than once but under ten times. Sequence at one end of the junction differs from germline and may be a read error. The CDR3 nucleotides read TGCAGTACTAGTCGGGGCCCGGGGGGCTCACCCCTCCACTTT. Amino acid sequence: CSTSRGPGGSPLHF. V and J are TRBV20-1 and TRBJ1-6; a weak D match, TRBD1 (6 bases). The CDR3 consists of 14 residues. Germline V gene lookup returns CDR1 DFQATT and CDR2 SNEGSKA (reference sequence).

This clonotype was observed a few times. The chain combines TRBV7-9 with TRBJ1-6; TRBD1 matches at 7 bases. Germline lookup yields CDR1 SEHNR and CDR2 FQNEAQ (reference sequence). Germline trimming cut 5 bases from V and 4 bases from J; bases unmatched to any gene: 5. The CDR3 consists of 15 residues. CDR3: CASSPVGQYNSPLHF. The CDR3 DNA follows: TGTGCCAGCAGCCCCGTGGGACAGTATAATTCACCCCTCCACTTT.

This clonotype was counted ten times or more. Germline is not matched at one junction end, which may reflect a read error. This chain joins TRBV9 and TRBJ2-1; 12 bases agree with TRBD2. The CDR3 is 15 amino acids. Per germline, CDR1 SGDLS and CDR2 YYNGEE. The CDR3 loop reads CASSVGTSGYNEQFF. CDR3 DNA: TGCGCCAGCAGCGTGGGGACTAGCGGGTACAATGAGCAGTTCTTC. The variable domain in full, completed from reference TRBV9 and TRBJ2-1, reads DSGVTQTPKHLITATGQRVTLRCSPRSGDLSVYWYQQSLDQGLQFLIQYYNGEERAKGNILERFSAQQFPDLHSELNLSSLELGDSALYFCASSVGTSGYNEQFFGPGTRLTVL.